The sequence of this T cell receptor beta chain was determined in a study of shared clonotypes between healthy human individuals. Replicate PCRs run on sorted subsets employed approximately 200 ng DNA, 30,000 to 35,000 T cell genomes. Profiled with immunoSEQ multiplex PCR; TCRdb holds only in-frame clones, not every one. The sample lists about 2.1 million clones; 90% to 95% were seen once. Naive CD8 cells, CD45RO-negative and positively selected for CCR7, excluded terminally differentiated effector memory CD45RA+ cells. Trimming pared 5 bases from V and 6 bases from J, leaving 22 bases between. CDR3 length equals 16 residues. In germline, CDR1 is MNHEY, CDR2 SMNVEV (reference sequence).

This TCR derives from a man aged 18 to 29 in good health. Some clones in this sample may be carry-over from other donors' samples. The chain carries TRBV27 and TRBJ1-2, with D perhaps TRBD1 (6 bases). The source material was naive CD8+ T cells from PBMCs. In nucleotides, the CDR3 is TGTGCCAGCAGTCGAACACAGGGTGGATTCTTCAATGGCTACACCTTC. Encoded protein: CASSRTQGGFFNGYTF.